The 15 T cell receptor beta chains presented below share a single source sample, sequenced in a study of blood T cell repertoires in COVID-19. TCRdb's table, derived via immunoSEQ multiplex PCR, lists solely in-frame clones and lacks some. This table holds 150,000 to 200,000 clones, approximately 82% found once. Sequences were obtained from PBMCs or T cells enriched from blood (not recorded which). These receptors originate from a woman aged 55-69 years with acute COVID-19.

V and J are TRBV10-3 and TRBJ1-4; D might be TRBD1 (6 bases). This CDR3 has 13 residues. V gave up 5 bases and J gave up 8 bases, with 12 bases separating them. Germline V gives CDR1 ENHRY, CDR2 SYGVKD. The CDR3 loop reads CAISSRGQEKLFF. The CDR3 DNA is TGTGCCATCAGTTCGAGGGGACAAGAAAAACTGTTTTTT.

The J gene is TRBJ2-7, the V gene TRBV5-1, with a weak D call TRBD1 (6 bases). This CDR3 spans 13 amino acids. The V end lost 4 bases, the J end lost 3 bases, and 11 bases lay between the germline ends. Looked up from germline, CDR1 is SGHRS and CDR2 is YFSETQ. The CDR3 bases are TGCGCCAGCAGCCAATCGGACAGCTACGAGCAGTACTTC. Protein: CASSQSDSYEQYF.

The rearrangement links TRBV5-6 to TRBJ2-3, with a weak D call TRBD2 (5 bases). CDR1 and CDR2 from the germline V gene are SGHDT and YYEEEE. The CDR3 spans 15 residues. The V end was cut by 3 bases, the J end by 8 bases, with 19 bases between. The CDR3 sequence is CASSSTLERQFTQYF. In DNA form, the CDR3 reads TGTGCCAGCAGCTCAACCCTTGAGCGGCAGTTTACGCAGTATTTT.

J is TRBJ2-1 and V is TRBV4-3, with TRBD2 matching 8 bases. Germline V gene data show CDR1 as LGHNA and CDR2 as YSLEER. V shed 1 base and J 9 bases; nucleotides not matched to a gene: 8. The CDR3 consists of 15 residues. CDR3 region: CASSQGEAGVSEQFF. CDR3 in DNA: TGCGCCAGCAGCCAAGGGGAAGCGGGAGTCAGTGAGCAGTTCTTC.

There are a few counts of this clone. The chain is built from TRBV30 and TRBJ1-4, with D unclear. Trimming left V 8 bases short and J 0 bases short, with 13 bases between. Germline CDR1 GTSNPN, CDR2 SVGIG (reference sequence). This CDR3 spans 14 amino acids. In nucleotides, the CDR3 is TGTGCCGTGACTCGGAGAACAACTAATGAAAAACTGTTTTTT. This encodes CAVTRRTTNEKLFF.

The rearrangement links TRBV7-2 to TRBJ1-3, with a possible D match to TRBD1 (5 bases). Germline CDR1 is SGHTA and CDR2 is FQGNSA. The V end was cut by 1 base, the J end by 0 bases, with 10 bases between. The CDR3 consists of 16 residues. The CDR3 loop reads CASSLEWQGSGNTIYF. In DNA form, the CDR3 reads TGTGCCAGCAGCTTAGAATGGCAGGGCTCTGGAAACACCATATATTTT.

This clone was found once. V and J are TRBV14 and TRBJ2-7, with D hard to call. Germline CDR1 and CDR2: SGHDN and FVKESK. The CDR3 sequence is 15 residues long. The germline V and J ends were trimmed by 2 bases and 3 bases, with 14 bases remaining between them. The CDR3, as DNA: TGTGCCAGCAGCCAATTAGATAAACGGAGCTACGAGCAGTACTTC. Amino acids: CASSQLDKRSYEQYF.

This clone occurred once. This chain links TRBV24-1 with TRBJ2-1; tentatively, D is TRBD1 (6 bases). This CDR3 has 17 residues. V lost 5 bases and J lost 0, with 16 bases in between. Germline values: CDR1 KGHDR, CDR2 SFDVKD. Here the CDR3 reads CATSVGRGPSSYNEQFF. In DNA, the CDR3 is TGTGCCACCAGTGTGGGCAGGGGACCGAGCTCCTACAATGAGCAGTTCTTC.

A word on this clone: Within the sample, other DNA sequences also encode this same CDR3. The chain couples TRBV9 to TRBJ2-3; no reliable D call. With 0 bases removed from V and 3 bases from J, the gap between germline ends came to 8 bases. The CDR3 length is 14 residues. The germline CDR1 and CDR2 sequences are SGDLS and YYNGEE. The CDR3 reads CASSVGGRTDTQYF. CDR3 DNA sequence: TGTGCCAGCAGCGTAGGCGGAAGGACAGATACGCAGTATTTT.

The chain has TRBV6-5 and TRBJ2-7; D might be TRBD1 (6 bases). With 6 bases removed from V and 3 bases from J, the gap between germline ends came to 15 bases. CDR1 is MNHEY, CDR2 SVGAGI, per germline. This CDR3 contains 14 residues. The CDR3 nucleotides read TGTGCCAGCAGCGGAAGGGACATTTACTACGAGCAGTACGTC. It yields the protein CASSGRDIYYEQYV.

The rearrangement uses TRBV3-1 (or the pseudogene TRBV3-2) and TRBJ1-5; 9 bases fit TRBD1. The CDR3 covers 16 residues. Losses at the gene ends were 0 bases for V and 6 bases for J; bases not matched to a gene: 6. Germline CDR1 and CDR2: LGHDT and YNNKEL (reference sequence). The CDR3 nucleotides are TGTGCCAGCAGCCAAGACACGGGACAGGGCTGTCAGCCCCAGCATTTT. Its protein is CASSQDTGQGCQPQHF.

The J gene is TRBJ1-5, the V gene TRBV4-3; TRBD1 might be the D (5 bases). The CDR3 has 13 residues. The germline V gene encodes CDR1 LGHNA and CDR2 YSLEER. Trimming took 1 base from V and 12 from J, leaving 13 bases between them. CDR3 amino acids: CASSQVQGGLQHF. The DNA of the CDR3 is TGCGCCAGCAGCCAAGTGCAGGGAGGTCTCCAGCATTTT.

The chain employs TRBV6-5 and TRBJ2-7; D possibly corresponds to TRBD1 (5 bases). Per the germline V gene, CDR1 is MNHEY and CDR2 is SVGAGI. Trimming cost V 10 bases and J 1 base, with 17 bases left between them. The CDR3 totals 14 residues. For the CDR3, the DNA is TGTGCCACCTTTGCGATACAGGAGTCCTACGAGCAGTACTTC. Translated, it gives CATFAIQESYEQYF.

The chain recombines TRBV6-2 or TRBV6-3 with TRBJ2-1; TRBD2 agrees at 8 bases. The CDR3 consists of 16 residues. Germline loops: CDR1 MNHEY, CDR2 SVGEGT. V dropped 6 bases and J dropped 7; count of bases not matched to a gene: 14. The CDR3 is CASSPAFVSGTNEQFF. CDR3 in DNA: TGTGCCAGCAGCCCAGCGTTCGTTAGCGGGACGAATGAGCAGTTCTTC.

This clone was recorded once. In DNA, the CDR3 is TGCGCCAGCAGCCAGGATGGGACAGGGACTGAAGCTTTCTTT. It specifies CASSQDGTGTEAFF. The J gene is TRBJ1-1, the V gene TRBV4-3; 9 positions agree with TRBD1. Germline CDR1 is LGHNA and CDR2 is YSLEER. The CDR3 is made up of 14 amino acids. V trimming: 3 bases; J trimming: 5 bases; junction bases outside the gene matches: 4.